This TCR beta chain stems from a study of PD-1 blockade in classical Hodgkin lymphoma. Every patient had relapsed following autologous stem cell transplantation, and cohorts differed in brentuximab vedotin exposure. Some clones are missing from TCRdb's copy, which holds only in-frame ones; the method was immunoSEQ multiplex PCR. The sample has about 13,000 clones, 90% to 95% seen once. To note about this clone: Its specificity is unknown.

Points from the study as a whole: It was among complete responders that baseline diversity resembled that of newly diagnosed patients.

Trimming removed 8 bases at V and 0 bases at J, with 8 bases between. Germline V gene data show CDR1 as SNHLY and CDR2 as FYNNEI. CDR3 length: 12 residues. This TCR was sampled from a human donor with classical Hodgkin lymphoma. The chain couples TRBV2 to TRBJ2-7; D might be TRBD2 (6 bases). Material: peripheral blood mononuclear cells (PBMCs), obtained at baseline. DNA for the CDR3: TGTGCCAGCGGCGGGACCTCCTACGAGCAGTACTTC. Its protein is CASGGTSYEQYF.